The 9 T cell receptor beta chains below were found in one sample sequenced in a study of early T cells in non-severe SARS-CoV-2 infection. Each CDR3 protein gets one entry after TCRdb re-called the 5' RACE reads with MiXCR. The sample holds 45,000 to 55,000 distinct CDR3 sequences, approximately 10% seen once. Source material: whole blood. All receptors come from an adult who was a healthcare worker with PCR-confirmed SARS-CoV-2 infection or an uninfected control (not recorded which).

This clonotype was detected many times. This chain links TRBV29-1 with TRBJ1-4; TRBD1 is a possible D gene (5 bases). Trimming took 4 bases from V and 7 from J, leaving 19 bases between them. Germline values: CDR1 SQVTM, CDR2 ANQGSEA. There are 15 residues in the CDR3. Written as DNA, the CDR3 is TGCAGCGTTGGAGAACCGACAGTCCGTGGTGAAAAACTGTTTTTT. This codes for CSVGEPTVRGEKLFF. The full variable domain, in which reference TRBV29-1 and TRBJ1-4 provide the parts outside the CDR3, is SAVISQKPSRDICQRGTSLTIQCQVDSQVTMMFWYRQQPGQSLTLIATANQGSEATYESGFVIDKFPISRPNLTFSTLTVSNMSPEDSSIYLCSVGEPTVRGEKLFFGSGTQLSVL.

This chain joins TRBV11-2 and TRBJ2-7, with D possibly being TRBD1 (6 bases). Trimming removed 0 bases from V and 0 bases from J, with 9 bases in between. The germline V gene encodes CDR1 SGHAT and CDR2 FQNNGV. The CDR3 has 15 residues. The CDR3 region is CASSLDLGASYEQYF. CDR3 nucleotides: TGTGCCAGCAGCTTAGATCTGGGGGCCTCCTACGAGCAGTACTTC. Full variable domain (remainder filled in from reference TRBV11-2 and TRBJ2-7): EAGVAQSPRYKIIEKRQSVAFWCNPISGHATLYWYQQILGQGPKLLIQFQNNGVVDDSQLPKDRFSAERLKGVDSTLKIQPAKLEDSAVYLCASSLDLGASYEQYFGPGTRLTVT.

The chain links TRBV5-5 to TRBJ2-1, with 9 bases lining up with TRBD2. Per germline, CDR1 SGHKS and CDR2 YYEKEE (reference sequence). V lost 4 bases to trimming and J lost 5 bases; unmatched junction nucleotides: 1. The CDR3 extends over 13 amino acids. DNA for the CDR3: TGTGCCAGCAGCAGACTAGCGGACAATGAGCAGTTCTTC. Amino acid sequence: CASSRLADNEQFF.

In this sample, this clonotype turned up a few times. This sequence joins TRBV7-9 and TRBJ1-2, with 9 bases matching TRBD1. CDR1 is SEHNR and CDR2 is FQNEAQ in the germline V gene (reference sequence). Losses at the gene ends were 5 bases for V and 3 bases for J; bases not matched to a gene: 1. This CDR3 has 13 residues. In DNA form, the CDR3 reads TGTGCCAGCAGCCGGACAGGGGACTATGGCTACACCTTC. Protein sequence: CASSRTGDYGYTF.

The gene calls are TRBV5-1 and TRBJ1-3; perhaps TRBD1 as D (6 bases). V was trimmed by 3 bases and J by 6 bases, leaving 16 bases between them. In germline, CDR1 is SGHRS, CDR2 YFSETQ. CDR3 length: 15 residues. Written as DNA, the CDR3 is TGCGCCAGCAGCTCAGAACCACAGGGACTAAACACCATATATTTT. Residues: CASSSEPQGLNTIYF.

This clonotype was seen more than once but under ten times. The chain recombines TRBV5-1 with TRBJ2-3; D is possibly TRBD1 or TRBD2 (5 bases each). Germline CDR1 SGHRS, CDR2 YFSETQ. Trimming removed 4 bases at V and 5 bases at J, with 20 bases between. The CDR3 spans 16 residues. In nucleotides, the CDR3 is TGCGCCAGCAGCATCCCTCTAAGCGGTGGGGGAGATACGCAGTATTTT. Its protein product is CASSIPLSGGGDTQYF.

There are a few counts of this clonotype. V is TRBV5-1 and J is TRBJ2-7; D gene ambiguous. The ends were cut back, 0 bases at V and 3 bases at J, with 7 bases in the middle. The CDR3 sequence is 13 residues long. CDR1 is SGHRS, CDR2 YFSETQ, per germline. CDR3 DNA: TGCGCCAGCAGCTTGGGGCAGTTCTACGAGCAGTACTTC. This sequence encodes CASSLGQFYEQYF.

The CDR3 spells CASRGNDEKLFF. DNA of the CDR3: TGTGCCAGCAGGGGGAATGATGAAAAACTGTTTTTT. The genes are TRBV7-9 and TRBJ1-4; D remains ambiguous. Trimming shortened V by 6 bases and J by 6 bases, and 8 bases separated the two germline ends. The CDR3 is made up of 12 amino acids. Germline loops: CDR1 SEHNR, CDR2 FQNEAQ (reference sequence). The whole variable domain, remainder taken from reference TRBV7-9 and TRBJ1-4, is DTGVSQNPRHKITKRGQNVTFRCDPISEHNRLYWYRQTLGQGPEFLTYFQNEAQLEKSRLLSDRFSAERPKGSFSTLEIQRTEQGDSAMYLCASRGNDEKLFFGSGTQLSVL.

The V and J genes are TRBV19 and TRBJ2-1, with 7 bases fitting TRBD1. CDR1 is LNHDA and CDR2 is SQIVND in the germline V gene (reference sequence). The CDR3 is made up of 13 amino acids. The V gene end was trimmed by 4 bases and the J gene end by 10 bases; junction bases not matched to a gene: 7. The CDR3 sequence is CASSTSGQAEQFF. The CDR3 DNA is TGTGCCAGTAGTACCTCAGGACAGGCCGAGCAGTTCTTC.